One and the same sample provided the 14 T cell receptor beta chains below, sequenced in a study of molecular identifiers for immune sequencing clone quantification listed by TCRdb under 2018. Libraries were made using PCR. For sequencing, a NextSeq 500 was employed. TCRdb trimmed public reads at Q25 via fastp, called clones via MiXCR and kept in-frame beta chains. CDR3 protein duplicates are merged, each entry listing the most common genes and DNA. The sample includes about 500,000 distinct CDR3 sequences, with about 25% observed a single time. The ten top clones hold around 0.78% of the sample. The sequencing input was naive CD8+ T cells from blood, with Jurkat cell RNA spiked in. The cell subset or site label, read with the paper, signifies: FACS-sorted CD8+CD4-CCR7+CD45RA+ naive T cells. These receptors originate from a human donor in good health. Some libraries in this study had Jurkat cell RNA spiked in.

This clonotype appeared many times. V and J are TRBV27 and TRBJ1-5; perhaps TRBD1 as D (6 bases). V was cut by 9 bases and J by 4 bases, with 10 bases left in between. This CDR3 region has 12 residues. Germline assignment: CDR1 MNHEY and CDR2 SMNVEV (reference sequence). The CDR3 loop is CASQQGNQPQHF. As DNA, the CDR3 is TGTGCCAGTCAACAGGGAAATCAGCCCCAGCATTTT.

This clonotype showed up just once. A much larger clone differs from this one at a single base, so this may be a read error. The rearrangement links TRBV7-9 to TRBJ1-3; no reliable D call. The CDR3 sequence is 10 residues long. Germline CDR1 is SEHNR and CDR2 is FQNEAQ (reference sequence). The CDR3 spells CATSGRTVYF. In DNA, the CDR3 is TGTGCCACCTCAGGACGCACCGTATATTTT.

This clonotype turned up a few times. J is TRBJ1-1 and V is TRBV7-9; D is possibly TRBD1 (6 bases). The CDR3 loop spans 13 amino acids. The ends were cut back, 5 bases at V and 11 bases at J, with 18 bases in the middle. Germline loops: CDR1 SEHNR, CDR2 FQNEAQ (reference sequence). The CDR3 bases are TGTGCCAGCAGCAAGGACCCCACAGGGTTGGCTTTCTTT. Its protein is CASSKDPTGLAFF.

This clonotype was found many times. The chain joins TRBV7-9 to TRBJ2-2; TRBD1 is a possible D gene (6 bases). Trimming left V 5 bases short and J 4 bases short, with 14 bases between. CDR1 and CDR2 (germline): SEHNR, FQNEAQ (reference sequence). The CDR3 totals 15 residues. The CDR3 loop reads CASSARTELTGELFF. CDR3 DNA: TGTGCCAGCAGCGCCCGGACAGAACTCACCGGGGAGCTGTTTTTT.

The rearrangement joins TRBV13 to TRBJ2-5; maybe TRBD2 (5 bases). V dropped 2 bases and J dropped 4 bases, with 17 bases sitting between them. The length of the CDR3 is 16 residues. Germline values: CDR1 PRHDT, CDR2 FYEKMQ (reference sequence). CDR3 residues: CASSLTTGIVAETQYF. The CDR3 DNA sequence: TGTGCCAGCAGCTTAACGACGGGGATAGTTGCAGAGACCCAGTACTTC.

As DNA, the CDR3 is TGCAGTGCTAGAGATTTGGGGGGTGGCAATCAGCCCCAGCATTTT. Translation: CSARDLGGGNQPQHF. The chain couples TRBV20-1 to TRBJ1-5; tentative D call: TRBD1 (5 bases). This CDR3 is 15 amino acids long. Germline CDR1 and CDR2: DFQATT and SNEGSKA (reference sequence). V lost 0 bases to trimming and J lost 2 bases, with 11 bases between them.

J is TRBJ1-4 and V is TRBV2, with D maybe TRBD1 (5 bases). There are 16 residues in the CDR3. V was cut by 3 bases and J by 0 bases, with 11 bases left in between. Germline CDR1 and CDR2: SNHLY and FYNNEI. CDR3 nucleotide sequence: TGTGCCAGCAGTGAGTGGCAGGGCGCAACTAATGAAAAACTGTTTTTT. Amino acid sequence: CASSEWQGATNEKLFF.

This clonotype was found many times. The chain combines TRBV7-9 with TRBJ2-7; no definite D call. V was trimmed by 5 bases and J by 5 bases, leaving 7 bases between them. Germline CDR1 is SEHNR and CDR2 is FQNEAQ (reference sequence). This CDR3 region has 11 residues. In DNA form, the CDR3 reads TGTGCCAGCAGCCGAGACCACGAGCAGTACTTC. This translates into CASSRDHEQYF. The full variable domain, its missing parts supplied by reference TRBV7-9 and TRBJ2-7, is DTGVSQNPRHKITKRGQNVTFRCDPISEHNRLYWYRQTLGQGPEFLTYFQNEAQLEKSRLLSDRFSAERPKGSFSTLEIQRTEQGDSAMYLCASSRDHEQYFGPGTRLTVT.

This clonotype was counted many times. This chain connects TRBV28 to TRBJ2-7; D is possibly TRBD2 (5 bases). V was shortened by 4 bases and J by 6 bases, with 19 bases between the two germline ends. The CDR3 extends over 15 amino acids. Germline V CDR1 and CDR2: MDHEN, SYDVKM. The CDR3: CASSSQDYAGVEQYF. The CDR3 nucleotides read TGTGCCAGCAGTTCCCAAGACTATGCCGGGGTCGAGCAGTACTTC.

This clonotype was seen more than once but under ten times. J is TRBJ2-2 and V is TRBV30, with TRBD1 as a possible D gene (5 bases). V was shortened by 0 bases and J by 3 bases, with 8 bases between the two germline ends. This CDR3 comprises 14 residues. Germline CDR1 GTSNPN, CDR2 SVGIG (reference sequence). The CDR3 is CAWSVGHYTGELFF. The CDR3, as DNA: TGTGCCTGGAGTGTAGGACATTACACCGGGGAGCTGTTTTTT.

About this clonotype itself: This could be a read error, since a much larger clone is one nucleotide away. This chain uses TRBV7-9 with TRBJ2-3, with TRBD1 matching over 7 bases. This CDR3 is built from 15 residues. Germline CDR1 reads SEHNR; CDR2 reads FQNEAQ (reference sequence). The CDR3 sequence: CTSSFSATGTDTQYF. The CDR3 DNA reads TGTACCAGCAGCTTCTCAGCGACAGGGACAGATACGCAGTATTTT.

A few counts support this clonotype. The rearrangement joins TRBV20-1 to TRBJ1-5; TRBD1 agrees at 9 bases. CDR3 length: 14 residues. V lost 6 bases and J lost 5; bases outside the gene matches: 8. Germline V lookup: CDR1 DFQATT, CDR2 SNEGSKA (reference sequence). The CDR3 DNA sequence: TGCAGTGCCGTGACAGGGGGTGGTTATCAGCCCCAGCATTTT. Protein: CSAVTGGGYQPQHF.

V and J are TRBV9 and TRBJ2-3; 7 bases agree with TRBD2. V was pared by 4 bases and J by 2 bases, with 13 bases of the junction left unmatched. Germline values: CDR1 SGDLS, CDR2 YYNGEE. This CDR3 is built from 17 residues. CDR3 in amino acids: CASSTRGGRGITDTQYF. Written as DNA, the CDR3 is TGTGCCAGCAGCACCCGTGGAGGGCGGGGGATCACAGATACGCAGTATTTT.

The chain employs TRBV13 and TRBJ1-1; D call uncertain. V was pared by 4 bases and J by 6 bases, with 15 bases between. CDR3 length: 14 residues. Germline V gene sequence: CDR1 PRHDT, CDR2 FYEKMQ (reference sequence). The chain's CDR3 is CASSSLRIGAEAFF. For the CDR3, the DNA is TGTGCCAGCAGCTCACTCCGGATCGGGGCTGAAGCTTTCTTT.